This is a list of T cell receptor beta chains from one sample in a study of T cell responses to AZD1222 COVID-19 vaccine. The repertoire was sequenced with immunoSEQ multiplex PCR; TCRdb's copy has only in-frame clones and lacks some. The table records approximately 140,000 clones, roughly four fifths of them present only once. The sample here was peripheral blood, taken on day 0 of MenACWY control vaccination. The receptor source for this set is an adult in good health. Each CDR3 is given with its conserved first and last residue. The order of the fields is CDR3 length, V gene, D gene, CDR3 protein. D genes are given only for firm matches.

cdr3_length: 15
v_call: TRBV7-8
d_call: .
cdr3_aa: CASSLSETSITEAFF

cdr3_length: 13
v_call: TRBV19
d_call: .
cdr3_aa: CASSRGNTGELFF

cdr3_length: 13
v_call: TRBV9
d_call: .
cdr3_aa: CASSVSPHGEQFF

cdr3_length: 14
v_call: TRBV3-1/TRBV3-2
d_call: .
cdr3_aa: CASSAAGSNSPLHF

cdr3_length: 13
v_call: TRBV20-1
d_call: .
cdr3_aa: CSASPGVNYGYTF

cdr3_length: 13
v_call: TRBV5-1
d_call: .
cdr3_aa: CASSRPPQATQYF

cdr3_length: 13
v_call: TRBV6-5
d_call: .
cdr3_aa: CASIQGLNTEAFF

cdr3_length: 17
v_call: TRBV19
d_call: .
cdr3_aa: CASSIRQRGTNNSPLHF

cdr3_length: 14
v_call: TRBV3-1/TRBV3-2
d_call: TRBD1
cdr3_aa: CASSQQGGNEKLFF

cdr3_length: 15
v_call: TRBV11-1
d_call: TRBD1
cdr3_aa: CASSRADRGPEEQFF

cdr3_length: 13
v_call: TRBV29-1
d_call: TRBD1
cdr3_aa: CSARSGGSTEAFF

cdr3_length: 13
v_call: TRBV19
d_call: .
cdr3_aa: CASSSSTGTPYTF

cdr3_length: 13
v_call: TRBV11-3
d_call: .
cdr3_aa: CASSRRGTDTQYF

cdr3_length: 15
v_call: TRBV24-1
d_call: .
cdr3_aa: CATPLGGVSNQPQHF

cdr3_length: 15
v_call: TRBV5-5
d_call: TRBD1
cdr3_aa: CASSSPGQANSPLHF

cdr3_length: 15
v_call: TRBV19
d_call: .
cdr3_aa: CASSSPLDRHNEQFF

cdr3_length: 13
v_call: TRBV5-4
d_call: .
cdr3_aa: CASSSPVDTEAFF

cdr3_length: 17
v_call: TRBV4-2
d_call: TRBD2
cdr3_aa: CASSHPLAGEIVGELFF